What follows describes a single T cell receptor beta chain. Assay: immunoSEQ multiplex PCR; the TCRdb copy retains only in-frame clones and omits some. The data show 70,000 or so clones, about 85% seen once. This entry comes from a study of blood T cell repertoires in COVID-19. The CDR3 extends over 13 amino acids. V was clipped by 3 bases and J by 5 bases, with 10 bases between them. Germline CDR1 SGHTA, CDR2 FQGNSA. The material sequenced was peripheral blood. This clonotype was sampled from a man aged 50 to 60 with COVID-19, enrolled during active disease. The chain has TRBV7-2 and TRBJ2-5; D is possibly TRBD1 (6 bases). CDR3 region: CASSFAGDETQYF. The DNA for the CDR3 is TGTGCCAGCAGCTTTGCAGGGGATGAGACCCAGTACTTC.